A single sample is the source of the 28 T cell receptor beta chains below, sequenced in a study of CD8+ T cells in alopecia areata. Once RNA had been extracted, it was reverse transcribed into cDNA to act as the sequencing template. The data were produced by immunoSEQ multiplex PCR, yet TCRdb's version contains in-frame clones alone and is incomplete. The sample has tens of thousands of clones, under 75% seen once. The sequencing used CD8+ T cells sorted from blood, collected at week 0. The receptors originated from a human donor with alopecia areata.

The CDR3 region is CASSSPLLGLAAQETQYF. The CDR3, as DNA: TGTGCCAGCAGCTCTCCTTTGTTGGGACTAGCAGCTCAAGAGACCCAGTACTTC. J is TRBJ2-5 and V is TRBV7-9, with 9 bases aligning to TRBD2. Germline CDR1 reads SEHNR; CDR2 reads FQNEAQ (reference sequence). J lost 2 bases, V lost 4 bases, and 14 bases had no gene match. This CDR3 has 18 amino acids.

This clone was picked up one time. The chain has TRBV7-9 and TRBJ2-7; 13 bases are a match to TRBD2. Trimming removed 5 bases from V and 6 bases from J; junction bases left unmatched: 4. CDR3 length: 14 residues. Germline V gene sequence: CDR1 SEHNR, CDR2 FQNEAQ (reference sequence). The chain's CDR3 is CASSGTSGEIEQYF. CDR3 nucleotides: TGTGCCAGCAGCGGGACTAGCGGGGAAATCGAGCAGTACTTC. Full variable domain (missing parts from reference TRBV7-9 and TRBJ2-7): DTGVSQNPRHKITKRGQNVTFRCDPISEHNRLYWYRQTLGQGPEFLTYFQNEAQLEKSRLLSDRFSAERPKGSFSTLEIQRTEQGDSAMYLCASSGTSGEIEQYFGPGTRLTVT.

The V gene is TRBV18, the J gene TRBJ1-2; D is unclear. Germline assignment: CDR1 KGHSH and CDR2 LQKENI. This CDR3 is 15 amino acids long. Between the trimmed V and J ends, which lost 0 bases and 4 bases, there was a span of 12 bases. CDR3 DNA sequence: TGTGCCAGCTCACCACCGGTCGCGACTAGCTATGGCTACACCTTC. Its translation: CASSPPVATSYGYTF.

This sequence joins TRBV15 and TRBJ1-5; weak D call: TRBD1 (6 bases). This CDR3 spans 15 amino acids. Germline values: CDR1 LNHNV, CDR2 YYDKDF (reference sequence). V shed 5 bases and J shed 2 bases, with 13 bases lying between them. CDR3 sequence reads: CATSATGSGNQPQHF. The CDR3 region has the DNA TGTGCCACCAGCGCCACAGGGTCGGGCAATCAGCCCCAGCATTTT.

The gene calls are TRBV7-2 and TRBJ2-7; 8 bases map to TRBD1. The junction had 7 bases not matched to a gene; V was cut back by 5 bases and J by 4 bases. Germline V CDR1 and CDR2: SGHTA, FQGNSA. This CDR3 is built from 14 residues. The CDR3 protein is CASSPSGGGYEQYF. The CDR3 nucleotides are TGTGCCAGCAGCCCCTCAGGGGGCGGTTACGAGCAGTACTTC.

The chain is built from TRBV6-1 and TRBJ2-1, with 9 bases lining up with TRBD2. Germline loops: CDR1 MNHNS, CDR2 SASEGT. V lost 1 base and J lost 6; bases outside the gene matches: 4. The CDR3 totals 15 residues. In DNA, the CDR3 is TGTGCCAGCAGTGAAGGGCTAGCGGGACGCAATGAGCAGTTCTTC. It is translated as CASSEGLAGRNEQFF.

V and J are TRBV4-3 and TRBJ2-1, with 8 bases identical to TRBD1. The CDR3 consists of 12 residues. Germline V gives CDR1 LGHNA, CDR2 YSLEER. V lost 5 bases to trimming and J lost 9 bases; unmatched junction nucleotides: 3. The CDR3 protein is CASSDRGSEQFF. The CDR3 nucleotides read TGCGCCAGCAGCGACAGGGGCAGTGAGCAGTTCTTC.

The J gene is TRBJ2-1, the V gene TRBV5-1, with 7 bases lining up with TRBD1. Looked up from germline, CDR1 is SGHRS and CDR2 is YFSETQ. This CDR3 region has 13 residues. V trimming: 3 bases; J trimming: 9 bases; junction bases outside the gene matches: 6. CDR3 loop: CASSWTGLGEQFF. In DNA form, the CDR3 reads TGCGCCAGCAGCTGGACAGGTCTTGGTGAGCAGTTCTTC.

V usage is TRBV29-1 and J usage is TRBJ1-5, with unresolved D. Deletions cut 3 bases from V and 4 bases from J, with 16 bases between. There are 15 residues in the CDR3. Germline values: CDR1 SQVTM, CDR2 ANQGSEA. The CDR3: CSVDEPKDGNQPQHF. The CDR3 coding sequence is TGCAGCGTTGATGAACCCAAAGACGGAAATCAGCCCCAGCATTTT.

This clone was counted a few times. The chain couples TRBV4-3 to TRBJ2-1; perhaps TRBD2 as D (6 bases). The germline V and J ends were trimmed by 2 bases and 9 bases, with 11 bases remaining between them. Germline V CDR1 and CDR2: LGHNA, YSLEER. CDR3 length: 13 amino acids. The CDR3 sequence is CASSQFSGSEQFF. CDR3 nucleotide sequence: TGCGCCAGCAGCCAATTTAGCGGAAGTGAGCAGTTCTTC.

This clone was counted between two and nine times. This sequence joins TRBV7-9 and TRBJ2-7, with D possibly TRBD2 on 5 matching bases. V was cut by 2 bases and J by 3 bases, with 14 bases left in between. Looked up from germline, CDR1 is SEHNR and CDR2 is FQNEAQ (reference sequence). CDR3 size: 15 residues. Here the CDR3 reads CASSLTSGRNYEQYF. The CDR3 DNA sequence: TGTGCCAGCAGCTTAACATCGGGAAGAAACTACGAGCAGTACTTC.

The J gene is TRBJ2-3, the V gene TRBV2, with 7 bases that match TRBD2. V trimming: 6 bases; J trimming: 1 base; junction bases outside the gene matches: 4. Germline-derived CDR1 and CDR2 are SNHLY and FYNNEI. CDR3 length: 14 residues. The CDR3 sequence is CASSAGVGTDTQYF. DNA of the CDR3: TGTGCCAGCAGCGCGGGGGTAGGCACAGATACGCAGTATTTT.

This clone has more than one count but fewer than ten. V and J are TRBV15 and TRBJ2-5; perhaps TRBD1 as D (6 bases). The CDR3 extends over 15 amino acids. V was shortened by 4 bases and J by 4 bases, with 16 bases between the two germline ends. Germline V lookup: CDR1 LNHNV, CDR2 YYDKDF (reference sequence). The CDR3 region has the DNA TGTGCCACCAGCACGTTAACCACAGGGACAGAGACCCAGTACTTC. As protein: CATSTLTTGTETQYF.

This clone was counted a few times. The chain couples TRBV4-3 to TRBJ1-6; D uncertain. Trimming stripped 0 bases from V and 6 bases from J, with 9 bases between. From germline, CDR1 is LGHNA and CDR2 YSLEER. This CDR3 contains 15 residues. As DNA, the CDR3 is TGCGCCAGCAGCCAAGATCGGGCCTCTAATTCACCCCTCCACTTT. Amino acids: CASSQDRASNSPLHF.

This rearrangement joins TRBV30 to TRBJ1-1; tentatively, D is TRBD1 (5 bases). The germline V and J ends were trimmed by 8 bases and 2 bases, with 15 bases remaining between them. The germline gives CDR1 GTSNPN, CDR2 SVGIG (reference sequence). This CDR3 comprises 13 residues. CDR3 sequence (DNA): TGTGCCGAGGCGCGGGGCCGCAACACTGAAGCTTTCTTT. This gives the protein CAEARGRNTEAFF. Based on the CDR3 plus reference TRBV30 and TRBJ1-1, the full variable domain is SQTIHQWPATLVQPVGSPLSLECTVEGTSNPNLYWYRQAAGRGLQLLFYSVGIGQISSEVPQNLSASRPQDRQFILSSKKLLLSDSGFYLCAEARGRNTEAFFGQGTRLTVV.

The genes are TRBV19 and TRBJ2-1; unclear D gene. This CDR3 is built from 13 residues. Germline values: CDR1 LNHDA, CDR2 SQIVND (reference sequence). Trimming took 8 bases from V and 0 from J, leaving 8 bases between them. DNA for the CDR3: TGTGCCAGTCTGGATTACTCCTACAATGAGCAGTTCTTC. Translation: CASLDYSYNEQFF.

The chain joins TRBV27 to TRBJ2-3; TRBD1 agrees at 7 bases. V shed 5 bases and J 3 bases; nucleotides not matched to a gene: 2. The length of the CDR3 is 13 residues. Germline lookup yields CDR1 MNHEY and CDR2 SMNVEV (reference sequence). The CDR3 sequence: CASSDRETDTQYF. The CDR3 DNA follows: TGTGCCAGCAGTGACAGGGAAACAGATACGCAGTATTTT.

In this sample, this clone turned up a few times. V is TRBV7-2 and J is TRBJ2-7, with a weak D call TRBD1 (7 bases). Between the trimmed V and J ends, which lost 5 bases and 3 bases, there was a span of 14 bases. CDR1 SGHTA and CDR2 FQGNSA come from the germline V gene. The CDR3 runs 14 residues. CDR3 region: CASSVGGGNYEQYF. The CDR3, as DNA: TGTGCCAGCAGCGTAGGAGGGGGCAACTACGAGCAGTACTTC.

The rearrangement links TRBV18 to TRBJ1-2; 7 positions agree with TRBD1. Germline V gene lookup returns CDR1 KGHSH and CDR2 LQKENI. CDR3 length: 16 amino acids. J gave up 5 bases and V 0 bases, and 9 bases lay outside the gene matches. CDR3 region: CASSPPDERGPYGYTF. The CDR3 DNA is TGTGCCAGCTCACCACCGGATGAGAGGGGGCCTTATGGCTACACCTTC.

The J gene is TRBJ2-5, the V gene TRBV7-7; TRBD2 agrees at 9 bases. This CDR3 contains 14 residues. The junction had 4 bases not matched to a gene; V was cut back by 5 bases and J by 3 bases. Germline V lookup: CDR1 SSHAT, CDR2 FNYEAQ (reference sequence). Here the CDR3 reads CASSTSSGEETQYF. The DNA of the CDR3 is TGTGCCAGCAGCACCTCTAGCGGGGAAGAGACCCAGTACTTC.

For the CDR3, the DNA is TGCGCCAGCAGCCAACAGGGTAGCTACAGCGAGCAGTACTTC. As protein: CASSQQGSYSEQYF. The chain has TRBV4-1 and TRBJ2-7, with D possibly being TRBD1 (5 bases). Germline-derived CDR1 and CDR2 are MGHRA and YSYEKL. This CDR3 region has 14 residues. Trimming left V 2 bases short and J 6 bases short, with 14 bases between.

V usage is TRBV2 and J usage is TRBJ1-2; a possible D gene is TRBD1 (6 bases). This CDR3 region has 11 residues. Germline CDR1 and CDR2: SNHLY and FYNNEI. With 6 bases removed from V and 8 bases from J, the gap between germline ends came to 10 bases. The CDR3 sequence is CASRYRDGYTF. The CDR3 bases are TGTGCCAGCAGATACAGGGACGGCTACACCTTC.

V is TRBV27 and J is TRBJ2-5; TRBD1 matches 7 bases. V trimming: 6 bases; J trimming: 1 base; junction bases outside the gene matches: 2. The CDR3 spans 13 residues. CDR1 is MNHEY, CDR2 SMNVEV, per germline (reference sequence). The CDR3 DNA reads as TGTGCCAGCAGGACAGGGACCCAAGAGACCCAGTACTTC. Amino acids: CASRTGTQETQYF.

The chain joins TRBV13 to TRBJ1-1; D possibly corresponds to TRBD1 (5 bases). Germline values: CDR1 PRHDT, CDR2 FYEKMQ (reference sequence). This CDR3 contains 14 residues. V lost 3 bases to trimming and J lost 7 bases, with 15 bases between them. The CDR3 here is CASSLMEGRVEAFF. The CDR3 nucleotides are TGTGCCAGCAGCTTGATGGAGGGGCGGGTTGAAGCTTTCTTT.

This clone has ten or more counts. The genes are TRBV7-9 and TRBJ1-2; 10 nucleotides align to TRBD1. The germline gives CDR1 SEHNR, CDR2 FQNEAQ (reference sequence). After removal of 3 bases from V and 8 bases from J, the junction contained 6 bases not matched to a gene. The CDR3 is 14 amino acids. The CDR3 nucleotides read TGTGCCAGCAGCTTCGACAGGGGGCTTCACGGCTACACCTTC. Its protein is CASSFDRGLHGYTF.

The chain combines TRBV5-1 with TRBJ2-5; the D gene is possibly TRBD1 (6 bases). V was clipped by 0 bases and J by 5 bases, with 17 bases between them. This CDR3 has 16 residues. Germline CDR1 and CDR2: SGHRS and YFSETQ. CDR3 sequence: CASSLDRDLQQETQYF. The CDR3 bases are TGCGCCAGCAGCTTGGACAGGGACCTGCAGCAGGAGACCCAGTACTTC.

This rearrangement joins TRBV9 to TRBJ1-2; D is undetermined. Per germline, CDR1 SGDLS and CDR2 YYNGEE. The CDR3 consists of 11 residues. V was trimmed by 6 bases and J by 4 bases, leaving 7 bases between them. CDR3 region: CASKGPYGYTF. In DNA form, the CDR3 reads TGTGCCAGCAAAGGCCCCTATGGCTACACCTTC.

The chain is built from TRBV5-4 and TRBJ2-2; D remains ambiguous. This CDR3 region has 14 residues. Germline-derived CDR1 and CDR2 are SGHNT and YYREEE (reference sequence). The V gene lost 1 base and the J gene lost 7 bases, with 11 bases spanning the gap. The CDR3 nucleotides read TGTGCCAGCAGCTTGTTGAGCGCCGGCGGGGAGCTGTTTTTT. Translating gives CASSLLSAGGELFF.